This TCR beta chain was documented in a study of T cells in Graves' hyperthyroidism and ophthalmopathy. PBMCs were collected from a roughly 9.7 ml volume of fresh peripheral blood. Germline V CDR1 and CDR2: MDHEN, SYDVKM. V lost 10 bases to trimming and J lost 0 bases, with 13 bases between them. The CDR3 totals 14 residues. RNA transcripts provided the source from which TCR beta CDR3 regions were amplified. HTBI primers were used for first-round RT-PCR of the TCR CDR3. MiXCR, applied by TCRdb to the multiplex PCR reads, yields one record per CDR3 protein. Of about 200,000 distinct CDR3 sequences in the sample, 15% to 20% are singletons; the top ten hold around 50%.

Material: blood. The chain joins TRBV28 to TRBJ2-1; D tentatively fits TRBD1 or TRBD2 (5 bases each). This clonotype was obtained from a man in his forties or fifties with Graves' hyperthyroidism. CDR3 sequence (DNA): TGTGCCACCACGGGACCGGTCTCCTACAATGAGCAGTTCTTC. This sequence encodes CATTGPVSYNEQFF.